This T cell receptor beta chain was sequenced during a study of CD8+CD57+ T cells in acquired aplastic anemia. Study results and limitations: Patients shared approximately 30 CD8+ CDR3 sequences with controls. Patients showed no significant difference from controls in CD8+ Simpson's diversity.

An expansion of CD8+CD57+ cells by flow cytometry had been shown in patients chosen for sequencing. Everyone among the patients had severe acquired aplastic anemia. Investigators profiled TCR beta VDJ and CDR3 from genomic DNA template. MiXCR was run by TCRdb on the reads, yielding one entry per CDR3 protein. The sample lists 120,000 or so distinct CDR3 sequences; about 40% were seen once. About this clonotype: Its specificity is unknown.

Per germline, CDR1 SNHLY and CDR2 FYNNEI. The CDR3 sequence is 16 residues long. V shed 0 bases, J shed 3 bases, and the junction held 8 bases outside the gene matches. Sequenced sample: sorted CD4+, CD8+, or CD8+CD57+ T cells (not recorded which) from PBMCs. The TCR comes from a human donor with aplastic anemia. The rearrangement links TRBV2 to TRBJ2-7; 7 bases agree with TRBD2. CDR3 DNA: TGTGCCAGCAGTGAAGCATTCGAGCGGGGCTTCTACGAGCAGTACTTC. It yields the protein CASSEAFERGFYEQYF.